This is a list of T cell receptor beta chains from one sample in a study of Tregs in tolerant kidney transplant recipients. The data were produced by immunoSEQ multiplex PCR, yet TCRdb's version contains in-frame clones alone and is incomplete. The data show approximately 90,000 clones, with more than 85% seen just once and around 1.5% held by the top ten. Source: CD4+ T cells from blood (PBMCs), taken 12 months after the transplant. These receptors were collected from a human patient who received a combined kidney and bone marrow transplant. Some T cells may have come from the graft donor. CDR3s leave out the opening cysteine and the closing phenylalanine or tryptophan. Each record gives: J gene, V gene, CDR3 protein.

TRBJ2-3,TRBV7-2,ASSLQGRSTDTQY
TRBJ2-2,TRBV7-9,ASSLGDRVHGELF
TRBJ1-2,TRBV5-4,ASSTPTGNYGYT
TRBJ2-7,TRBV15,ATPEAISYEQY
TRBJ2-7,TRBV10-3,ATLGRGFDYEQY
TRBJ2-3,TRBV7-3,ASSQYTSAGYTDTQY
TRBJ2-1,TRBV7-6,ASSPTSGGVPPSHEQF
TRBJ2-7,TRBV5-1,ASSRDRGYEQY
TRBJ2-5,TRBV6-6,ASRPREAQETQY
TRBJ2-5,TRBV4-3,ASSTQGGTQETQY
TRBJ2-2,TRBV28,ASGGQGYHGELF
TRBJ2-7,TRBV2,ASSVAVQPLSYEQY
TRBJ2-3,TRBV18,ASSRGTSGGNLADTQY
TRBJ2-7,TRBV21-1,ASSNRVNRAYEQY
TRBJ1-2,TRBV7-9,ASSLTVPGGYT
TRBJ2-2,TRBV4-3,ASKTGRNTGELF
TRBJ2-5,TRBV5-1,ASRGSWAGVAEAQY
TRBJ2-1,TRBV6-6,ASRTSGRAYNEQF
TRBJ2-3,TRBV5-1,ASQTSGGTDTQY
TRBJ1-1,TRBV7-9,ASSLVRPGNTEAF
TRBJ2-7,TRBV27,ASSRIPKREQY
TRBJ2-3,TRBV7-2,ASSPDRGRDTQY
TRBJ2-1,TRBV7-3,ASSLSGRALNEQF
TRBJ2-3,TRBV6-5,ASSSSGGSSTDTQY